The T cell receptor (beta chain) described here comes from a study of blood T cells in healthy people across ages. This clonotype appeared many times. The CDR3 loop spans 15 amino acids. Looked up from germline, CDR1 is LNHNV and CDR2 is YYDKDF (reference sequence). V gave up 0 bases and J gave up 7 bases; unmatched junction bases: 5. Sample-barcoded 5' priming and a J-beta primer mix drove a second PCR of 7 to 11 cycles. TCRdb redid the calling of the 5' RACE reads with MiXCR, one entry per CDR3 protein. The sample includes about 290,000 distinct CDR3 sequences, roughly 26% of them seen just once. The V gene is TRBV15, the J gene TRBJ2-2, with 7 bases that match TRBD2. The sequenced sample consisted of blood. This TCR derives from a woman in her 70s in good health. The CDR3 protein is CATSRDLGRVGELFF. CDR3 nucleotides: TGTGCCACCAGCAGAGATTTGGGGAGGGTCGGGGAGCTGTTTTTT. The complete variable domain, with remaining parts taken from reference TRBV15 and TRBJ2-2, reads DAMVIQNPRYQVTQFGKPVTLSCSQTLNHNVMYWYQQKSSQAPKLLFHYYDKDFNNEADTPDNFQSRRPNTSFCFLDIRSPGLGDTAMYLCATSRDLGRVGELFFGEGSRLTVL.